Presented here are 21 T cell receptor beta chains from one specimen sequenced in a study of technical replicates of blood from a handful of donors. Profiled with immunoSEQ multiplex PCR; TCRdb holds only in-frame clones, not every one. The sample has 75,000 to 100,000 clones, roughly 94% seen once. The specimen sequenced was T cells isolated from PBMCs. These receptors were taken from a human donor in good health.

The gene calls are TRBV28 and TRBJ1-2; TRBD1 might be the D (5 bases). Trimming left V 3 bases short and J 2 bases short, with 10 bases between. The CDR3 has 14 residues. Germline V CDR1 and CDR2: MDHEN, SYDVKM. CDR3 sequence reads: CASSFWAGNYGYTF. CDR3 in DNA: TGTGCCAGCAGTTTTTGGGCAGGGAACTATGGCTACACCTTC.

The chain combines TRBV11-2 with TRBJ2-6, with D maybe TRBD1 (5 bases). Trimming left V 5 bases short and J 2 bases short, with 10 bases between. Germline loops: CDR1 SGHAT, CDR2 FQNNGV. The CDR3 spans 15 residues. CDR3 coding DNA: TGTGCCAGCAGCCCACAGGTTCCTGGGGCCAACGTCCTGACTTTC. Translation: CASSPQVPGANVLTF.

This chain links TRBV7-2 with TRBJ2-3; D remains unclear. V was cut by 3 bases and J by 4 bases, with 8 bases left in between. From germline, CDR1 is SGHTA and CDR2 FQGNSA. This CDR3 has 13 amino acids. CDR3 residues: CASSFELADTQYF. The CDR3 DNA reads as TGTGCCAGCAGCTTCGAGTTGGCAGATACGCAGTATTTT. Variable domain in full (rest from reference TRBV7-2 and TRBJ2-3): GAGVSQSPSNKVTEKGKDVELRCDPISGHTALYWYRQSLGQGLEFLIYFQGNSAPDKSGLPSDRFSAERTGGSVSTLTIQRTQQEDSAVYLCASSFELADTQYFGPGTRLTVL.

This chain connects TRBV9 to TRBJ1-1; possibly TRBD1 for D (5 bases). Germline values: CDR1 SGDLS, CDR2 YYNGEE. The CDR3 has 14 residues. The V end was cut by 4 bases, the J end by 1 base, with 11 bases between. The DNA of the CDR3 is TGTGCCAGCAGCTTAGGAAGGGGGAACACTGAAGCTTTCTTT. It is translated as CASSLGRGNTEAFF.

V gene TRBV4-2 combines with J gene TRBJ2-7, with D possibly TRBD2 on 6 matching bases. The CDR3 has 17 residues. The V end was cut by 0 bases, the J end by 2 bases, with 17 bases between. Germline CDR1 and CDR2: LGHNA and YNFKEQ. As DNA, the CDR3 is TGTGCCAGCAGCCAAGATAGCGGCGGTAGCTTCGCCTACGAGCAGTACTTC. The encoded protein is CASSQDSGGSFAYEQYF.

The chain joins TRBV7-9 to TRBJ2-3; 8 positions match TRBD2. Germline CDR1 and CDR2: SEHNR and FQNEAQ (reference sequence). The CDR3 sequence is 17 residues long. J lost 0 bases, V lost 1 base, and 6 bases had no gene match. CDR3 nucleotides: TGTGCCAGCAGCTTAGTGTTAGCGGGACCTAGCACAGATACGCAGTATTTT. The encoded protein is CASSLVLAGPSTDTQYF.

The chain recombines TRBV4-1 with TRBJ1-4; D uncertain. V was trimmed by 1 base and J by 0 bases, leaving 12 bases between them. CDR1 MGHRA and CDR2 YSYEKL come from the germline V gene. CDR3 length equals 17 residues. CDR3 in amino acids: CASSQVGGLATNEKLFF. CDR3 in DNA: TGCGCCAGCAGCCAAGTCGGAGGGCTCGCAACTAATGAAAAACTGTTTTTT.

The chain joins TRBV10-1 to TRBJ2-1, with 13 positions matching TRBD2. V dropped 4 bases and J dropped 8; count of bases not matched to a gene: 2. Germline CDR1 and CDR2: WNHNN and SYGVQD (reference sequence). The CDR3 totals 14 residues. This chain's CDR3 is CASSGTSGGHEQFF. The DNA of the CDR3 is TGCGCCAGCAGTGGGACTAGCGGGGGCCATGAGCAGTTCTTC.

The chain has TRBV5-8 and TRBJ1-5; the D gene is possibly TRBD1 (6 bases). CDR3 length: 12 residues. The V gene lost 7 bases and the J gene lost 7 bases, with 12 bases spanning the gap. Germline CDR1 reads SGHTS; CDR2 reads YDEGEE. The CDR3 here is CASLPGAQPQHF. Here the CDR3 DNA reads TGTGCCAGCCTCCCAGGGGCGCAGCCCCAGCATTTT.

The chain uses TRBV19 and TRBJ2-7, with D possibly being TRBD2 (5 bases). The V end lost 4 bases, the J end lost 5 bases, and 9 bases lay between the germline ends. The CDR3 length is 12 residues. Per germline, CDR1 LNHDA and CDR2 SQIVND (reference sequence). CDR3 sequence (DNA): TGTGCCAGTAGTAAACGGGAAGACGAGCAGTACTTC. Amino acids: CASSKREDEQYF.

The chain recombines TRBV27 with TRBJ2-7; 11 nucleotides line up with TRBD1. Unmatched junction bases numbered 4, after V lost 7 bases and J lost 2 bases. Germline CDR1 and CDR2: MNHEY and SMNVEV (reference sequence). CDR3 size: 14 residues. CDR3 protein: CASMQDRGPYEQYF. The CDR3 bases are TGTGCCAGCATGCAGGACAGGGGGCCCTACGAGCAGTACTTC.

The DNA of the CDR3 is TGCGCCAGCAGCCAAGTAGAGGCACCCCCGCAACAAGAGACCCAGTACTTC. Amino acids: CASSQVEAPPQQETQYF. The rearrangement uses TRBV4-1 and TRBJ2-5; D call uncertain. Per germline, CDR1 MGHRA and CDR2 YSYEKL. Trimming removed 1 base from V and 2 bases from J, with 17 bases in between. The CDR3 length is 17 residues.

V gene TRBV5-4 combines with J gene TRBJ2-7, with 10 bases matching TRBD1. The CDR3 sequence is 14 residues long. Losses at the gene ends were 4 bases for V and 7 bases for J; bases not matched to a gene: 8. Per germline, CDR1 SGHNT and CDR2 YYREEE (reference sequence). The CDR3 DNA sequence: TGTGCCAGCAGCGCACCCGACAGGGGGCGTGAGCAGTACTTC. This encodes CASSAPDRGREQYF.

The V call is TRBV30, the J call TRBJ1-6; TRBD1 matches 10 bases. CDR1 and CDR2 (germline): GTSNPN, SVGIG (reference sequence). The V and J ends lost 5 bases and 7 bases, in that order; junction bases with no gene match: 5. The CDR3 is 14 amino acids. In nucleotides, the CDR3 is TGTGCCTGGGGACCGGGACAGGGGAATTCACCCCTCCACTTT. It codes for CAWGPGQGNSPLHF. Variable domain in full (rest from reference TRBV30 and TRBJ1-6): SQTIHQWPATLVQPVGSPLSLECTVEGTSNPNLYWYRQAAGRGLQLLFYSVGIGQISSEVPQNLSASRPQDRQFILSSKKLLLSDSGFYLCAWGPGQGNSPLHFGNGTRLTVT.

The V gene is TRBV28, the J gene TRBJ2-7, with 8 bases lining up with TRBD1. V dropped 9 bases and J dropped 4; count of bases not matched to a gene: 5. The CDR3 is 12 amino acids. Germline-derived CDR1 and CDR2 are MDHEN and SYDVKM. The chain's CDR3 is CASRTGRYEQYF. The CDR3 region has the DNA TGTGCCAGTAGGACAGGGAGGTACGAGCAGTACTTC.

J is TRBJ2-7 and V is TRBV27; TRBD2 matches at 12 bases. The V gene's germline CDR1 is MNHEY and CDR2 SMNVEV (reference sequence). V shed 2 bases and J 5 bases; nucleotides not matched to a gene: 4. CDR3 length equals 15 residues. This CDR3 reads CASSLLAGGRNEQYF. The CDR3 DNA follows: TGTGCCAGCAGTTTACTAGCGGGAGGGCGGAACGAGCAGTACTTC.

The chain couples TRBV18 to TRBJ1-1; perhaps TRBD1 as D (5 bases). V was trimmed by 0 bases and J by 0 bases, leaving 5 bases between them. The CDR3 is made up of 14 amino acids. Per the germline V gene, CDR1 is KGHSH and CDR2 is LQKENI. This CDR3 reads CASSPPRVNTEAFF. DNA for the CDR3: TGTGCCAGCTCACCACCCAGGGTGAACACTGAAGCTTTCTTT.

The chain links TRBV19 to TRBJ1-4, with D unclear. V was pared by 8 bases and J by 0 bases, with 13 bases between. CDR1 is LNHDA, CDR2 SQIVND, per germline (reference sequence). The CDR3 is 15 residues long. Here the CDR3 reads CASSTGFATNEKLFF. As DNA, the CDR3 is TGTGCCAGTTCGACGGGATTTGCAACTAATGAAAAACTGTTTTTT.

The J gene is TRBJ1-5, the V gene TRBV6-5; weak D call: TRBD1 (6 bases). Between the trimmed V and J ends, which lost 4 bases and 6 bases, there was a span of 13 bases. In germline, CDR1 is MNHEY, CDR2 SVGAGI. The CDR3 covers 14 residues. DNA of the CDR3: TGTGCCAGCAGTTTTGAGGGAGGGGGTCAGCCCCAGCATTTT. Its translation is CASSFEGGGQPQHF.

The genes are TRBV2 and TRBJ1-1, with 7 nucleotides matching TRBD1. CDR1 is SNHLY and CDR2 is FYNNEI in the germline V gene. CDR3 length: 14 amino acids. The junction had 7 bases not matched to a gene; V was cut back by 4 bases and J by 5 bases. CDR3 sequence reads: CASSASTGRTEAFF. The CDR3 bases are TGTGCCAGCAGTGCCTCGACAGGGAGAACTGAAGCTTTCTTT.

The chain links TRBV10-1 to TRBJ1-1; tentative D call: TRBD1 (6 bases). From germline, CDR1 is WNHNN and CDR2 SYGVQD (reference sequence). The V gene lost 3 bases and the J gene lost 8 bases, with 16 bases spanning the gap. This CDR3 contains 14 residues. DNA for the CDR3: TGCGCCAGCAGTGAAAGCAGGGGACCGGGGGAAGCTTTCTTT. Translation gives CASSESRGPGEAFF.